This entry lists 8 T cell receptor beta chains sequenced from one sample in a study of regulatory T cells in long-lasting Graves disease. The time point: persistent/refractory GD, antithyroid drugs over 5 years with positive TRAb. Construction of the TCR library relied on RNA isolated from PBMCs. Through Arm-PCR of CDR3 regions and iRepertoire HTBI primers, TCR beta libraries were built. MiXCR, applied by TCRdb to the multiplex PCR reads, yields one record per CDR3 protein. Of 700,000 or so distinct CDR3 sequences in the sample, approximately 29% were seen once. The sequenced sample was peripheral blood mononuclear cells (PBMCs), obtained when the disease was refractory, from a patient treated with antithyroid drugs. These receptors were obtained from a female donor with Graves disease.

This clonotype was counted between two and nine times. The chain links TRBV10-3 to TRBJ1-1; D possibly corresponds to TRBD1 (6 bases). The CDR3 spans 13 residues. CDR1 and CDR2 from the germline V gene are ENHRY and SYGVKD. V was clipped by 8 bases and J by 3 bases, with 13 bases between them. CDR3 nucleotide sequence: TGTGCCATCGGGGGGCGCGTGGACACTGAAGCTTTCTTT. This translates into CAIGGRVDTEAFF.

There are a few counts of this clonotype. The chain couples TRBV20-1 to TRBJ1-1, with D maybe TRBD1 (5 bases). The germline CDR1 and CDR2 sequences are DFQATT and SNEGSKA (reference sequence). V lost 6 bases and J 4 bases, leaving 12 bases between the germline ends. The CDR3 length is 12 residues. CDR3 bases: TGCAGTGCAGACCAGGGTCCCACTGAAGCTTTCTTT. It translates to CSADQGPTEAFF.

This clonotype was seen once. The rearrangement joins TRBV7-6 to TRBJ2-7; TRBD2 matches 9 bases. Germline V CDR1 and CDR2: SGHVS, FNYEAQ. The J segment lost 5 bases and the V segment lost 0 bases, leaving 8 bases of the junction unmatched. This CDR3 has 16 residues. The CDR3 DNA reads TGTGCCAGCAGCTTAGCGGCGGCGGGAGGGCGCCACGAGCAGTACTTC. This codes for CASSLAAAGGRHEQYF.

This clonotype was detected only a few times. The V and J genes are TRBV6-1 and TRBJ2-7; 11 bases line up with TRBD2. The germline V gene has CDR1 MNHNS and CDR2 SASEGT. Unmatched junction bases numbered 12, after V lost 5 bases and J lost 0 bases. This CDR3 is 18 amino acids long. The CDR3 DNA follows: TGTGCCAGCAGTCCGGGACTAGCGGAATTACTGAGCTCCTACGAGCAGTACTTC. Translated, it gives CASSPGLAELLSSYEQYF.

Remarks on this clonotype: A read error may be the cause here, since a much bigger clone is one base away. The chain joins TRBV28 to TRBJ1-2; D gene ambiguous. Germline V gene sequence: CDR1 MDHEN, CDR2 SYDVKM. CDR3 size: 12 residues. CDR3 amino acids: CASSPLSYGCTF. The CDR3 nucleotides read TGTGCCAGCAGTCCCCTATCCTATGGCTGCACCTTC.

In its sample, this clonotype was seen a few times. The chain employs TRBV28 and TRBJ1-2; 8 nucleotides align to TRBD1. The CDR3 consists of 14 residues. CDR1 and CDR2 (germline): MDHEN, SYDVKM. V gave up 7 bases and J gave up 3 bases; unmatched junction bases: 7. The CDR3 protein is CASNVQGVDYGYTF. The CDR3 nucleotides are TGTGCCAGCAACGTACAGGGGGTAGACTATGGCTACACCTTC.

Many counts were recorded for this clonotype. The rearrangement links TRBV2 to TRBJ1-5, with D maybe TRBD1 (5 bases). CDR1 and CDR2 (germline): SNHLY, FYNNEI. This CDR3 is 14 amino acids long. The germline V and J ends were trimmed by 3 bases and 6 bases, with 12 bases remaining between them. CDR3 in DNA: TGTGCCAGCAGTGATTCTAGGAGGGGTCAGCCCCAGCATTTT. It is translated as CASSDSRRGQPQHF.

As to this clonotype: A much larger clone differs by one base, so this may be a read error. V usage is TRBV2 and J usage is TRBJ1-1; TRBD1 might be the D (6 bases). The CDR3 totals 16 residues. Germline assignment: CDR1 SNHLY and CDR2 FYNNEI. The V end was cut by 3 bases, the J end by 5 bases, with 19 bases between. The CDR3 region is CASSDLGWTVVTEAFF. CDR3 nucleotides: TGTGCCAGCAGTGACTTGGGCTGGACAGTAGTAACTGAAGCTTTCTTT.